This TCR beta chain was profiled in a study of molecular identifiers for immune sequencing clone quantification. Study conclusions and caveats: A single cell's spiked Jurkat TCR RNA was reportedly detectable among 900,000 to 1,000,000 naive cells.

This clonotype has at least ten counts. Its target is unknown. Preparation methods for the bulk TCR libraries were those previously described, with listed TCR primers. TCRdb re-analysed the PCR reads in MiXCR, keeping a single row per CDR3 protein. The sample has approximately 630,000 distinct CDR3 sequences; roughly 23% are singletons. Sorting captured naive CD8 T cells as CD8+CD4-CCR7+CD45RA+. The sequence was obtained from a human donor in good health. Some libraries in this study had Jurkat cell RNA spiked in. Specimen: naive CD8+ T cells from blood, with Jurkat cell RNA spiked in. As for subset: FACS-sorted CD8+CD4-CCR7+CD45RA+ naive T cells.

The CDR3 protein is CASSAQGKGGKNIQYF. Here the CDR3 DNA reads TGTGCCAGCAGCGCACAGGGAAAGGGGGGCAAAAACATTCAGTACTTC. The V and J genes are TRBV7-9 and TRBJ2-4; possibly TRBD1 or TRBD2 for D (6 bases each). The CDR3 totals 16 residues. Germline-derived CDR1 and CDR2 are SEHNR and FQNEAQ (reference sequence). The ends were cut back, 5 bases at V and 3 bases at J, with 17 bases in the middle. Looking up the rest from reference TRBV7-9 and TRBJ2-4 gives the full variable domain: DTGVSQNPRHKITKRGQNVTFRCDPISEHNRLYWYRQTLGQGPEFLTYFQNEAQLEKSRLLSDRFSAERPKGSFSTLEIQRTEQGDSAMYLCASSAQGKGGKNIQYFGAGTRLSVL.